This TCR beta chain originates from a study of regulatory T cells in long-lasting Graves disease. On the study more broadly: The definition of persistent Graves' disease was over 5 years of antithyroid drugs with positive TSH receptor antibodies.

Study observations and caveats: The persistent group shared around 2,700 public clonotypes, more than the approximately 970 shared by new patients.

Time point denoted: persistent/refractory GD, antithyroid drugs over 5 years with positive TRAb. Extracted RNA from PBMCs served as the source of the TCR library. Graves' disease diagnosis used American Thyroid Association guidelines. Sequencing libraries for TCR beta were prepared with iRepertoire HTBI primers and Arm-PCR of CDR3 regions. One entry per CDR3 protein results from TCRdb running MiXCR on the multiplex PCR reads. The sample has approximately 400,000 distinct CDR3 sequences, roughly 24% seen once; the top ten hold approximately 27%. This CDR3 is 12 amino acids long. Germline V gene sequence: CDR1 MNHNS, CDR2 SASEGT. V lost 3 bases to trimming and J lost 7 bases, with 7 bases between them. To note about this clonotype: The antigen is unknown.

This receptor was identified in a woman aged 40 to 50 with Graves disease. Sequences were derived from peripheral blood mononuclear cells (PBMCs), sampled when the disease was refractory, from a patient treated with antithyroid drugs. The chain carries TRBV6-1 and TRBJ1-5; D is unresolved. The CDR3 region has the DNA TGTGCCAGCAGTGAGGGGATGCAGCCCCAGCATTTT. This translates into CASSEGMQPQHF.